A selection of T cell receptor beta chains follows, all from one sample in a study of shared clonotypes between healthy human individuals. Assay used: immunoSEQ multiplex PCR; TCRdb lists only in-frame clones, some missing. The sample includes fewer than 3 million clones, about 90% seen only once; the top ten take around 0.4%. The sample was naive CD4+ T cells from PBMCs. Receptors originate from a man younger than 30 in good health. Some clones in this sample may be carry-over from other donors' samples. The CDR3 runs from the conserved cysteine through the conserved F or W. The D gene is left open where the match is weak. Where a row states a size, it is once, few, many or the class of an expanded clone; other rows omit it.

v_gene	abundance	j_gene	d_gene	CDR3aa	CDR3nt
TRBV6-6	NA	TRBJ1-5	NA	CASSQLQVRPQHF	TGTGCCAGCAGCCAACTCCAGGTCAGGCCCCAGCATTTT
TRBV28	few	TRBJ1-2	NA	CASSLSVGVGYTF	TGTGCCAGCAGTTTATCGGTTGGGGTTGGCTACACCTTC
TRBV2	few	TRBJ2-2	NA	CATLKEGNTGELFF	TGTGCCACTCTTAAGGAGGGGAACACCGGGGAGCTGTTTTTT
TRBV6-5	NA	TRBJ1-1	NA	CASSYNRQLNTEAFF	TGTGCCAGCAGTTACAACAGACAGTTGAACACTGAAGCTTTCTTT
TRBV10-1	few	TRBJ1-4	NA	CGACTTNEKLFF	TGCGGCGCTTGTACAACTAATGAAAAACTGTTTTTT
TRBV6-1	once	TRBJ1-5	TRBD1	CASKTQGASNQPQHF	TGTGCCAGCAAGACACAGGGGGCTAGCAATCAGCCCCAGCATTTT
TRBV28	NA	TRBJ1-1	NA	CASSPQGWLGAFF	TGTGCCAGCAGTCCGCAGGGGTGGTTAGGTGCTTTCTTT
TRBV5-4	NA	TRBJ2-5	TRBD2	CASSRGTSPQETQYF	TGTGCCAGCAGCCGCGGGACTAGTCCGCAAGAGACCCAGTACTTC
TRBV5-1	NA	TRBJ2-5	NA	CASSQNSGETQYF	TGCGCCAGCAGCCAGAACTCGGGGGAGACCCAGTACTTC
TRBV19	NA	TRBJ1-6	TRBD1	CASTRTGDHNSPLHF	TGTGCCAGTACCAGGACAGGAGACCATAATTCACCCCTCCACTTT
TRBV7-3	NA	TRBJ1-1	NA	CASSPGGGSSEAFF	TGTGCCAGCAGCCCGGGCGGGGGGTCCTCTGAAGCTTTCTTT
TRBV6-1	NA	TRBJ2-1	NA	CASSERDRRGQFF	TGTGCCAGCAGTGAAAGAGACAGGCGTGGGCAGTTCTTC
TRBV10-2	NA	TRBJ2-1	NA	CASSDFHNEQFF	TGCGCCAGCAGTGATTTCCACAATGAGCAGTTCTTC
TRBV28	few	TRBJ1-1	NA	CASSLTGNTEAFF	TGTGCCAGCAGTTTGACGGGGAACACTGAAGCTTTCTTT
TRBV4-3	NA	TRBJ2-1	TRBD2	CASSHGLVDNEQFF	TGCGCCAGCAGCCATGGACTAGTCGACAATGAGCAGTTCTTC
TRBV7-9	NA	TRBJ1-2	TRBD1	CASRGTGGASGYTF	TGTGCCAGCAGGGGAACAGGGGGCGCGAGTGGCTACACCTTC
TRBV7-8	NA	TRBJ1-1	NA	CASSLGGPSHF	TGTGCCAGCAGCTTAGGGGGGCCGTCCCACTTT
TRBV6-5	NA	TRBJ2-1	NA	CASRTRLNEQFF	TGTGCCAGCAGAACGAGGCTCAATGAGCAGTTCTTC
TRBV5-1	NA	TRBJ2-3	NA	CASMWRDTQYF	TGCGCCAGCATGTGGCGGGATACGCAGTATTTT
TRBV5-6	NA	TRBJ1-3	NA	CASSRRAGNTIYF	TGTGCCAGCTCCCGACGGGCCGGGAACACCATATATTTT
TRBV28	few	TRBJ1-5	NA	CASTPTGGQPQHF	TGTGCCAGCACTCCGACAGGAGGTCAGCCCCAGCATTTT
TRBV7-2	NA	TRBJ1-2	NA	CASSLEGDYGYTF	TGTGCCAGCAGCTTGGAGGGGGACTATGGCTACACCTTC
TRBV5-1	NA	TRBJ2-5	TRBD2	CASSLLAGGPEETQYF	TGCGCCAGCAGCCTGCTAGCGGGAGGGCCAGAAGAGACCCAGTACTTC
TRBV15	NA	TRBJ1-2	TRBD1	CATSSRDRNYGYTF	TGTGCCACCAGCAGTCGGGACAGGAACTATGGCTACACCTTC